Listed below are T cell receptor beta chains from one sample, sequenced in a study of control samples from healthy donors and cancer patients. The table came from immunoSEQ multiplex PCR; TCRdb's copy has only in-frame clones and leaves some out. The table includes tens of thousands of clones, around four fifths detected once. Sequencing was performed on blood. These receptors all come from a man younger than 40 in good health. The CDR3 runs from the conserved cysteine through the conserved F or W. The D gene is left open where the match is weak. Not all rows give a size; the values are once, few, many and, for expanded clones, a class.

d_call	v_call	clone_size	j_call	cdr3_nt	cdr3_aa
NA	TRBV19	few	TRBJ2-7	TGTGCCAGTAGCCCGGCAGGGCTCTCCTACGAGCAGTACTTC	CASSPAGLSYEQYF
TRBD1	TRBV3-1/TRBV3-2	NA	TRBJ1-5	TGTGCCAGCAGCGAGACAGGGGGGCGTCAGCCCCAGCATTTT	CASSETGGRQPQHF
TRBD1	TRBV5-1	NA	TRBJ2-2	TGCGCCAGCACTGGACAGGGTCAAAGCACCGGGGAGCTGTTTTTT	CASTGQGQSTGELFF
NA	TRBV5-8	NA	TRBJ1-6	TGTGCCAGCAGCTTGGGGAATGGGGTCAGTTCACCCCTCCACTTT	CASSLGNGVSSPLHF
TRBD2	TRBV19	NA	TRBJ2-5	TGTGCCAGTCGGACTAGTTCCCAAGAGACCCAGTACTTC	CASRTSSQETQYF
NA	TRBV19	NA	TRBJ1-1	TGTGCCAGTAGTATAACACCGGGGTCTGAAGCTTTCTTT	CASSITPGSEAFF
NA	TRBV5-1	NA	TRBJ2-7	TGCGCCAGCAGCCAACAGGCCTACGAGCAGTACTTC	CASSQQAYEQYF
TRBD2	TRBV18	once	TRBJ2-4	TGTGCCAGCTCACCCACGGGGGGGCGAGCCAAAAACATTCAGTACTTC	CASSPTGGRAKNIQYF
NA	TRBV7-9	NA	TRBJ2-2	TGTGCCAGCAGCTTAGTTGGGGGGCCGAACACCGGGGAGCTGTTTTTT	CASSLVGGPNTGELFF
TRBD1	TRBV5-8	NA	TRBJ1-5	TGTGCCAGCAGCTTAAATTTCGGGACAGGGAAAGGCGGTCAGCCCCAGCATTTT	CASSLNFGTGKGGQPQHF
TRBD1	TRBV5-4	NA	TRBJ1-3	TGTGCCAGCAGCTCGAGGACAGGGACCTCTGGAAACACCATATATTTT	CASSSRTGTSGNTIYF
TRBD1	TRBV29-1	once	TRBJ1-5	TGCAGCGTTGACATGGGACAGGATCAGCCCCAGCATTTT	CSVDMGQDQPQHF
TRBD1	TRBV29-1	NA	TRBJ1-1	TGCCCGTCCCACCGGACAGGGGGGTTGAACACTGAAGCTTTCTTT	CPSHRTGGLNTEAFF
NA	TRBV12-3/TRBV12-4	NA	TRBJ1-3	TGTGCCAGCAGTTTGGGCCCTGGAAACACCATATATTTT	CASSLGPGNTIYF
NA	TRBV6-5	NA	TRBJ1-3	TGTGCCAGCACGGCCGCCCCGAACCCCCGAAACACCATATATTTT	CASTAAPNPRNTIYF
NA	TRBV19	NA	TRBJ1-1	TGTGCCAGTAGTATAACTCCGGGCACTGAAGCTTTCTTT	CASSITPGTEAFF
NA	TRBV27	NA	TRBJ1-3	TGTGCCAGCAGTTTATGGGGATCTGGAAACACCATATATTTT	CASSLWGSGNTIYF
TRBD1	TRBV10-2	once	TRBJ1-5	TGCGCCAGCAGGGGGGACAGGGGTAATGGTCAGCCCCAGCATTTT	CASRGDRGNGQPQHF
TRBD2	TRBV4-2	NA	TRBJ2-2	TGTGCCAGCAGCCAAGAGACTAGCGGGGGGGCCGGCGGGGAGCTGTTTTTT	CASSQETSGGAGGELFF
TRBD2	TRBV3-1/TRBV3-2	NA	TRBJ2-7	TGTGCCAGCAGCCAAGGGGTTGTAAGGACTAGCGGGGGGTCCTACGAGCAGTACTTC	CASSQGVVRTSGGSYEQYF
NA	TRBV7-9	few	TRBJ2-5	TGTGCCAGCAGCTTAGCCTCTAGCGTTAAAGAGACCCAGTACTTC	CASSLASSVKETQYF
NA	TRBV6-6	once	TRBJ2-1	TGTGCCAGCAGTCCGGCGGGCTACAATGAGCAGTTCTTC	CASSPAGYNEQFF
NA	TRBV5-1	NA	TRBJ1-1	TGCGCCAGCAGCTTGGGAATGAACACTGAAGCTTTCTTT	CASSLGMNTEAFF
TRBD2	TRBV6-5	NA	TRBJ2-1	TGTGCCAGCAGAGGGACTAGCGGGGGGGAATGGGAGCAGTTCTTC	CASRGTSGGEWEQFF
NA	TRBV19	NA	TRBJ2-1	TGTGCCAGTAGCCGCAGGGATAGTTCCTACAATGAGCAGTTCTTC	CASSRRDSSYNEQFF
NA	TRBV7-2	NA	TRBJ2-3	TGTGCCAGCAGCTTAGTTGGAGGAGATACGCAGTATTTT	CASSLVGGDTQYF
TRBD1	TRBV3-1/TRBV3-2	NA	TRBJ2-7	TGTGCCAGCAGCCAAGTTGGGACAGGGGTGACCTACGAGCAGTACTTC	CASSQVGTGVTYEQYF
NA	TRBV6-5	NA	TRBJ2-4	TGTGCCAGCGCGGACAGATTAGCCAAAAACATTCAGTACTTC	CASADRLAKNIQYF
NA	TRBV4-1	NA	TRBJ2-4	TGCGCCAGCAGCCAACCCGGACAGAAAGCCAAAAACATTCAGTACTTC	CASSQPGQKAKNIQYF
NA	TRBV12-3/TRBV12-4	NA	TRBJ2-7	TGTGCCAGCAGTTTTGCCGTTTCCTACGAGCAGTACTTC	CASSFAVSYEQYF
NA	TRBV18	NA	TRBJ1-1	TGTGCCAGCTCACCACTAGCGCAGCCTGAAGCTTTCTTT	CASSPLAQPEAFF
NA	TRBV6-1	once	TRBJ1-2	TGTGCCAGCAGTGAGAGACCCAGCTATGGCTACACCTTC	CASSERPSYGYTF
NA	TRBV9	NA	TRBJ2-5	TGTGCCAGCAGCGGTGGCGGGACCGCAGTTGCCCAGTACTTC	CASSGGGTAVAQYF
NA	TRBV19	NA	TRBJ2-7	TGTGCCAGTAGTATAGCGCCCAGCTCCTACGAGCAGTACTTC	CASSIAPSSYEQYF
NA	TRBV10-2	NA	TRBJ1-2	TGCGCCAGCCGGAGATCTGAGGGTGGCTACACCTTC	CASRRSEGGYTF
NA	TRBV5-4	NA	TRBJ1-2	TGTGCCAGCAGCCCCGACACAACCCCGGGCTACACCTTC	CASSPDTTPGYTF
TRBD1	TRBV15	NA	TRBJ1-1	TGTGCCACCAGCATCGGGGACAGAGCGGAAGCTTTCTTT	CATSIGDRAEAFF
NA	TRBV6-5	NA	TRBJ1-1	TGTGCCAGCGGAAGGGATACTGAAGCTTTCTTT	CASGRDTEAFF
NA	TRBV29-1	NA	TRBJ2-2	TGCAGCGTAATGACCGTCGAGACCGGGGAGCTGTTTTTT	CSVMTVETGELFF
NA	TRBV30	NA	TRBJ1-5	TGTGCCTGGAGTGTGTCGGGCAATCAGCCCCAGCATTTT	CAWSVSGNQPQHF
TRBD1	TRBV5-1	NA	TRBJ1-2	TGCGCCAGCAGCTTGGGGGACAGGGTGAAAATCTATGGCTACACCTTC	CASSLGDRVKIYGYTF
NA	TRBV4-1	once	TRBJ2-1	TGCGCCAGCAGCCAAGATGAGGGGGGTGAGCAGTTCTTC	CASSQDEGGEQFF